This note documents a single TCR beta chain sequence. Its antigen is unknown. The data derive from a study of blood T cells in healthy people across ages. Whole-study context: For every two T cells, template switching captured about one barcoded beta molecule. Study observations and caveats: Estimated diversity across one million T cells was deemed an underestimate.

Combining a sample-barcoded 5' primer with a J-beta primer mix, a second PCR ran for about 7 to 11 cycles. TCRdb itself ran the 5' RACE reads through MiXCR, one entry per CDR3 protein. The sample includes just over 1 million distinct CDR3 sequences, around 43% of them seen just once. This clonotype was sampled from a woman aged 55-69 years in good health. Sequenced: blood.

This chain's CDR3 is CASSTSGRGEQYF. The CDR3, as DNA: TGTGCCAGCAGTACTAGCGGGAGGGGCGAGCAGTACTTC. The chain employs TRBV6-5 and TRBJ2-7; TRBD2 aligns across 13 bases. V lost 5 bases to trimming and J lost 6 bases; unmatched junction nucleotides: 1. The CDR3 covers 13 residues. The germline V gene has CDR1 MNHEY and CDR2 SVGAGI.